This T cell receptor beta chain was identified in a study of blood T cells in healthy people across ages. This clonotype turned up a few times. Combining a sample-barcoded 5' primer with a J-beta primer mix, a second PCR ran for roughly 7 to 12 cycles. Sequencing recovered at least 2.5 million CDR3-containing paired-end reads from each sample. TCRdb redid the calling of the 5' RACE reads with MiXCR, one entry per CDR3 protein. The sample holds 750,000 to 1,000,000 distinct CDR3 sequences, under 35% seen once. The germline V gene has CDR1 SGHRS and CDR2 YFSETQ. V was cut by 0 bases and J by 1 base, with 14 bases left in between. The CDR3 contains 16 residues. These data also formed part of another study, on T cells of mothers and their children. Per that study: A few healthy Caucasian mothers, along with their six children, served as the donors. Thymic selection molds TCR recombination output in much the same way for related pairs as for unrelated pairs. Researchers found no T cell clones that were persistent and microchimeric.

The sequence came from a middle-aged woman in good health. The V call is TRBV5-1, the J call TRBJ2-7; no clear D. The sequenced material came from blood. As DNA, the CDR3 is TGCGCCAGCAGCTTGGGTGGCAGGTCTCCTTCCTACGAGCAGTACTTC. Translated, it gives CASSLGGRSPSYEQYF. The variable domain in full, with the rest retrieved from reference TRBV5-1 and TRBJ2-7, is KAGVTQTPRYLIKTRGQQVTLSCSPISGHRSVSWYQQTPGQGLQFLFEYFSETQRNKGNFPGRFSGRQFSNSRSEMNVSTLELGDSALYLCASSLGGRSPSYEQYFGPGTRLTVT.